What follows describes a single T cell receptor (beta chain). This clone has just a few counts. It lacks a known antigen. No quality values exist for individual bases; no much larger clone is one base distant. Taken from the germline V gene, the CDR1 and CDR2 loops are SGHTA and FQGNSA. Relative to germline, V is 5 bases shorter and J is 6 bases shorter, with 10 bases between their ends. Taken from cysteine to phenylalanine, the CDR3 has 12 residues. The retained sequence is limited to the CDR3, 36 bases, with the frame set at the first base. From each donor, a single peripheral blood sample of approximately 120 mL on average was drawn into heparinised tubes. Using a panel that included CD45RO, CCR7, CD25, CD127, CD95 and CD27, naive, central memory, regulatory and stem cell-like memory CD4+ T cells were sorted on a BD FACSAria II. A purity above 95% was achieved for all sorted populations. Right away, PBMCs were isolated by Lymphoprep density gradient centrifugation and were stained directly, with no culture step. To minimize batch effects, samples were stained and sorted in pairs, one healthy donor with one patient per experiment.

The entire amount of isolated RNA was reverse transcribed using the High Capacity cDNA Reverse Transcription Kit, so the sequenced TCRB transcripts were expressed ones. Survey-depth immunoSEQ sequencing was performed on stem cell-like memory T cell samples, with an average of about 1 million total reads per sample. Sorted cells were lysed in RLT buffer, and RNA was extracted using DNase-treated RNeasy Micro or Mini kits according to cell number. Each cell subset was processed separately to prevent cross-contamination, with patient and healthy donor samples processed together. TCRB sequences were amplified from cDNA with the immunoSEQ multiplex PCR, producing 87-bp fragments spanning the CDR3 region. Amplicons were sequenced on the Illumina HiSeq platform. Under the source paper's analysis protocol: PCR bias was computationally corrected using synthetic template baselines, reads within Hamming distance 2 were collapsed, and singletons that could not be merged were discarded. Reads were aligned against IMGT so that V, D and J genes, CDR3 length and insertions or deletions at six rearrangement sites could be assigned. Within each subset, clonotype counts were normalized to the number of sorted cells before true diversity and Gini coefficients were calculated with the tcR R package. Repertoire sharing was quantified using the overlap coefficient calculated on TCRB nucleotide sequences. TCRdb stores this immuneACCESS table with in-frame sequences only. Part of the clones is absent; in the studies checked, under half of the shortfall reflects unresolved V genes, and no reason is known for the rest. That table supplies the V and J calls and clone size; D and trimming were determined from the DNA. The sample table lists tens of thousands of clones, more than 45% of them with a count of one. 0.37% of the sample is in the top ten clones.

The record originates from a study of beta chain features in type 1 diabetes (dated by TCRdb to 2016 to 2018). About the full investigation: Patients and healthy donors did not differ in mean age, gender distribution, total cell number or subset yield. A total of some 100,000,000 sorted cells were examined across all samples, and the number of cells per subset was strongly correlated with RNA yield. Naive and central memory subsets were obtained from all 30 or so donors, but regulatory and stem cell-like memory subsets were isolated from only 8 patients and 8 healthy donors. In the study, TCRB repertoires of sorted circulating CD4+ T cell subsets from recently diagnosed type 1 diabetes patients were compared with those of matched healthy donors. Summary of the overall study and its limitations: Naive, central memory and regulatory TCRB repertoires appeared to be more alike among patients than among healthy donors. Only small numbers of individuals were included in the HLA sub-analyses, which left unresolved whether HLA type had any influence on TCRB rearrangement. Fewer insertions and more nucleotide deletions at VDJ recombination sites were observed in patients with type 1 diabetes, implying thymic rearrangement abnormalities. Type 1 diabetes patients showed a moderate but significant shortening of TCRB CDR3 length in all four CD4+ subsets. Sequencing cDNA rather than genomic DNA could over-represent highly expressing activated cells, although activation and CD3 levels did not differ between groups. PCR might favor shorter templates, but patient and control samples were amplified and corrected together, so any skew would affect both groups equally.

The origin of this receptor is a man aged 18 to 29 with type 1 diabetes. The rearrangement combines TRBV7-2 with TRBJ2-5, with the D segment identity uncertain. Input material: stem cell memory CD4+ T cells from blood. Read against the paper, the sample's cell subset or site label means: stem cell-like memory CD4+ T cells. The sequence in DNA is TGTGCCAGCAGCCCCCGGTCTCAGACCCAGTACTTC. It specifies CASSPRSQTQYF.